A selection of T cell receptor beta chains follows, all from one sample in a study of regulatory T cells in long-lasting Graves disease. TCRdb re-analysed the multiplex PCR reads in MiXCR, keeping a single row per CDR3 protein. The sample shows a few hundred thousand distinct CDR3 sequences, 20% to 25% of them seen only once. Here the sequenced sample was peripheral blood mononuclear cells (PBMCs), taken when the disease was refractory, from a patient treated with antithyroid drugs. These receptors all come from a female donor with Graves disease. CDR3s include the opening cysteine and the closing phenylalanine or tryptophan. The D gene is left open where the match is weak. Clone size appears in some rows only: once, few, many, or a class for an expanded clone.

v_gene	abundance	j_gene	d_gene	CDR3aa	CDR3nt
TRBV7-9	few	TRBJ1-1	-	CASSWGDGGEDYTEAFF	TGTGCCAGCAGCTGGGGCGATGGGGGCGAAGACTACACTGAAGCTTTCTTT
TRBV10-1	many	TRBJ2-5	-	CASSESQGMGETQYF	TGCGCCAGCAGTGAGTCTCAGGGGATGGGAGAGACCCAGTACTTC
TRBV27	few	TRBJ2-5	-	CASRSGGGAGETQYF	TGTGCCAGCAGGTCAGGGGGAGGGGCTGGAGAGACCCAGTACTTC
TRBV20-1	-	TRBJ2-2	-	CSARPLEPQRTGELFF	TGCAGTGCTAGACCTCTCGAGCCCCAGCGCACCGGGGAGCTGTTTTTT
TRBV2	many	TRBJ1-5	-	CASSEGSDSMPQHF	TGTGCCAGCAGTGAGGGCAGTGACTCTATGCCCCAGCATTTT
TRBV30	few	TRBJ2-3	-	CAWSAPNTDTQYF	TGTGCCTGGAGTGCACCTAACACAGATACGCAGTATTTT
TRBV18	-	TRBJ2-7	TRBD2	CASSQSASGGTYEQYF	TGTGCCAGCTCTCAATCCGCTAGCGGAGGTACCTACGAGCAGTACTTC
TRBV29-1	few	TRBJ2-2	-	CSVEDQANTGELFF	TGCAGCGTTGAAGATCAAGCTAACACCGGGGAGCTGTTTTTT
TRBV29-1	-	TRBJ2-7	TRBD1	CSVEIGQGIYEQYF	TGCAGCGTTGAAATAGGACAGGGCATCTACGAGCAGTACTTC
TRBV10-3	many	TRBJ1-6	-	CAIRGAGRGSPLHF	TGTGCCATCAGAGGCGCTGGGAGGGGTTCACCCCTCCACTTT
TRBV28	few	TRBJ2-7	-	CASSLSVGDEQYF	TGTGCCAGCAGTTTATCCGTAGGGGACGAGCAGTACTTC
TRBV20-1	-	TRBJ2-2	TRBD2	CSAQPAGDVTGELFF	TGCAGTGCCCAACCCGCGGGAGATGTCACCGGGGAGCTGTTTTTT
TRBV6-1	many	TRBJ2-5	-	CASGATSFQETQYF	TGTGCCAGCGGCGCGACTAGTTTCCAAGAGACCCAGTACTTC
TRBV10-1	few	TRBJ2-7	TRBD2	CASSERRSGGENEQYF	TGCGCCAGCAGTGAGAGGAGGTCGGGAGGAGAGAACGAGCAGTACTTC
TRBV6-5	-	TRBJ2-7	-	CASSHSMKKYEQYF	TGTGCCAGCAGTCACTCAATGAAGAAGTACGAGCAGTACTTC
TRBV6-2/TRBV6-3	many	TRBJ1-2	TRBD1	CASSQGQGLGYTF	TGTGCCAGTAGTCAGGGACAGGGTCTGGGCTACACCTTC
TRBV6-1	many	TRBJ1-2	-	CASSEALGAYYGYTF	TGTGCCAGCAGTGAAGCGCTGGGGGCGTACTATGGCTACACCTTC
TRBV6-1	many	TRBJ1-5	TRBD1	CASKDRGFQPQHF	TGTGCCAGCAAGGACAGGGGATTTCAGCCCCAGCATTTT
TRBV20-1	many	TRBJ2-5	-	CSRWWSDGGTQYF	TGCAGCCGCTGGTGGTCCGATGGGGGGACCCAGTACTTC
TRBV11-1	-	TRBJ2-1	TRBD2	CASTPRTSGVGNEQFF	TGTGCCAGCACCCCTCGGACTAGCGGGGTGGGGAATGAGCAGTTCTTC
TRBV5-6	-	TRBJ2-1	-	CASSLTRGGYSYNEQFF	TGTGCCAGCAGCCTCACCCGTGGCGGCTACTCCTACAATGAGCAGTTCTTC
TRBV28	-	TRBJ2-7	-	CASSLYKTNEQYF	TGTGCCAGCAGTTTATATAAAACAAACGAGCAGTACTTC
TRBV6-5	many	TRBJ2-2	-	CASSYGRVGTGELFF	TGTGCCAGCAGTTACGGGCGAGTTGGGACCGGGGAGCTGTTTTTT
TRBV7-9	-	TRBJ1-6	TRBD1	CASSTGVAHSPLHF	TGTGCCAGCAGTACAGGGGTGGCGCATTCACCCCTCCACTTT
TRBV10-3	-	TRBJ2-2	TRBD2	CAISAQTAGGSDGELFF	TGTGCCATCAGTGCACAGACGGCGGGAGGATCTGACGGGGAGCTGTTTTTT
TRBV6-1	many	TRBJ2-5	TRBD2	CASRLRLAGAETQYF	TGTGCCAGCCGGCTTCGACTAGCGGGAGCTGAGACCCAGTACTTC
TRBV15	few	TRBJ2-3	-	CATSRDGFLDTQYF	TGTGCCACCAGCAGAGATGGGTTTCTAGATACGCAGTATTTT
TRBV6-1	many	TRBJ2-7	TRBD2	CASSASGDPYEQYF	TGTGCCAGCAGTGCGAGCGGGGACCCCTACGAGCAGTACTTC
TRBV3-1	-	TRBJ1-2	-	CASSSSGTLDGYTF	TGTGCCAGCAGCTCGAGCGGGACCCTAGATGGCTACACCTTC
TRBV7-8	-	TRBJ2-1	-	CASKDRKNNEQFF	TGTGCCAGCAAGGACAGAAAAAACAATGAGCAGTTCTTC
TRBV29-1	many	TRBJ2-7	TRBD1	CSVVAWDRASYEQYF	TGCAGCGTTGTCGCATGGGACAGGGCAAGCTACGAGCAGTACTTC
TRBV2	many	TRBJ2-2	TRBD2	CASRSVSGRGGELFF	TGTGCCAGCAGATCGGTATCCGGGAGGGGCGGGGAGCTGTTTTTT
TRBV5-1	-	TRBJ1-5	TRBD1	CASSLRPGGGNQPQHF	TGCGCCAGCAGCTTGAGACCAGGGGGGGGCAATCAGCCCCAGCATTTT
TRBV2	many	TRBJ1-5	TRBD1	CASSYSGQVNQPQHF	TGTGCCAGCAGTTATTCCGGACAGGTAAATCAGCCCCAGCATTTT
TRBV13	many	TRBJ1-2	-	CASSPLGGIGYTF	TGTGCCAGCAGCCCCCTCGGGGGGATAGGCTACACCTTC
TRBV5-1	few	TRBJ2-2	-	CASSSKGDRNTGELFF	TGCGCCAGCAGCTCGAAAGGGGACCGGAACACCGGGGAGCTGTTTTTT
TRBV5-1	-	TRBJ1-1	TRBD1	CASKLDRDSEAFF	TGCGCCAGCAAACTGGACAGGGATTCTGAAGCTTTCTTT
TRBV27	many	TRBJ2-7	TRBD2	CASSFSGRPSYEQYF	TGTGCCAGCAGTTTTAGCGGGAGGCCATCCTACGAGCAGTACTTC
TRBV27	many	TRBJ2-2	-	CASSPSVFTGELFF	TGTGCCAGCAGTCCAAGTGTTTTCACCGGGGAGCTGTTTTTT
TRBV10-2	-	TRBJ2-4	-	CASRQGSRNIQYF	TGCGCCAGCCGCCAGGGCTCGAGAAACATTCAGTACTTC
TRBV11-3	-	TRBJ1-2	TRBD1	CASSLETGEGYTF	TGTGCCAGCAGCTTAGAAACAGGGGAAGGCTACACCTTC
TRBV28	few	TRBJ2-5	-	CASSLHATRTQYF	TGTGCCAGCAGTTTACACGCCACTCGGACCCAGTACTTC
TRBV6-2/TRBV6-3	-	TRBJ2-3	-	CASTYDAGATDTQYF	TGTGCCAGCACCTACGATGCGGGGGCCACAGATACGCAGTATTTT
TRBV28	many	TRBJ1-1	-	CASSSGTGSGTEAFF	TGTGCCAGCAGTTCGGGAACAGGGTCGGGCACTGAAGCTTTCTTT
TRBV27	many	TRBJ1-2	-	CASSLGPPNGYTF	TGTGCCAGCAGTTTGGGGCCCCCTAATGGCTACACCTTC
TRBV28	once	TRBJ2-7	TRBD2	CASSLGGARSYEQHF	TGTGCCAGCAGTCTCGGGGGGGCGCGGTCCTACGAGCAGCACTTC
TRBV28	-	TRBJ1-5	-	CANSPPRGPDQPQHF	TGTGCCAACAGCCCCCCGAGGGGCCCCGATCAGCCCCAGCATTTT
TRBV28	many	TRBJ1-5	-	CASSSGQLGGNQPQHF	TGTGCCAGCAGTTCCGGACAGCTGGGAGGCAATCAGCCCCAGCATTTT